This section outlines one T cell receptor (beta chain) sequence together with its context. This CDR3 region has 15 residues. V was trimmed by 2 bases and J by 1 base, leaving 6 bases between them. CDR1 and CDR2 (germline): LNHDA, SQIVND (reference sequence). This sample is part of a study of CD8 T cells in Susac syndrome. TCR beta sequencing covered blood CD8+ and CD4+ T cells. Those who served as multiple sclerosis controls were treatment-naive patients with stable or active relapsing-remitting disease. FACS enriched CD8+ TEMRA cells, while bulk CD8+ and CD4+ were negatively isolated. Random hexamers were used to reverse transcribe an amount of roughly 0.5 to 1 ug RNA. With immunoSEQ multiplex PCR, TCR beta CDR3 was amplified across 54 Vbeta and 13 Jbeta. MiXCR, run by TCRdb on the immunoSEQ multiplex PCR reads, gives a single entry per CDR3 protein. The table shows 150,000 to 200,000 distinct CDR3 sequences, with approximately 94% occurring only once.

This chain connects TRBV19 to TRBJ2-6; D uncertain. The sequencing input was CD4+ T cells from PBMCs. This receptor was taken from a human donor with multiple sclerosis. The CDR3 here is CASSIITSGANVLTF. For the CDR3, the DNA is TGTGCCAGTAGTATAATTACATCTGGGGCCAACGTCCTGACTTTC. The full variable domain, its missing parts supplied by reference TRBV19 and TRBJ2-6, is DGGITQSPKYLFRKEGQNVTLSCEQNLNHDAMYWYRQDPGQGLRLIYYSQIVNDFQKGDIAEGYSVSREKKESFPLTVTSAQKNPTAFYLCASSIITSGANVLTFGAGSRLTVL.